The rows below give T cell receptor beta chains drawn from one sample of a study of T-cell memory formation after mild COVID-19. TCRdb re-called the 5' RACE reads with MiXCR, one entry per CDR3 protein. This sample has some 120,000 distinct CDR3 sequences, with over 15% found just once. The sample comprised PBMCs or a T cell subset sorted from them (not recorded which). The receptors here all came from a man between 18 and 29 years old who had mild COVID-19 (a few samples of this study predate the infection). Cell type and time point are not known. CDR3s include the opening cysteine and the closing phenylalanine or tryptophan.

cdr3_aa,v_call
CASSPQGPEQFF,TRBV18
CASTRDGTREINTQYF,TRBV12-3/TRBV12-4
CASSLYSTGAGSPLHF,TRBV12-3/TRBV12-4
CASSLDGLSYEQYF,TRBV18
CASLQGGSNQPQHF,TRBV12-3/TRBV12-4
CAIRWGVNSPLHF,TRBV10-3
CASTKNPGQGYGYTF,TRBV11-2
CASSLFSGAYNEQFF,TRBV5-1
CASSAGRDSFYGYTF,TRBV9
CASCFGSSSYEQYF,TRBV5-1
CASSFDSNTEAFF,TRBV5-1
CATREGSNTEAFF,TRBV24-1
CSASPRKFNQPQHF,TRBV20-1
CASSQDHSREAFF,TRBV3-1
CASSDKGTDTQYF,TRBV5-1
CASSQATGTGNTIYF,TRBV4-3
CASSYPTGGGEAFF,TRBV12-3/TRBV12-4
CASSRGVISSYEQYF,TRBV5-5
CASSFPNAGNTEAFF,TRBV6-6